The TCR beta chain under discussion was sequenced for a study of blood T cell repertoires in COVID-19. Looking at the study overall: T cells, B-cell-depleted T cells, or PBMCs provided the cDNA or gDNA that served as material.

Sequencing used immunoSEQ multiplex PCR; TCRdb keeps in-frame clones, though not all of them. The data show hundreds of thousands of clones, with 75% to 85% seen just once and 1.3% held by the top ten. There are 14 residues in the CDR3. Germline V CDR1 and CDR2: MNHEY, SMNVEV (reference sequence). V dropped 4 bases and J dropped 7 bases, with 11 bases sitting between them. This chain uses TRBV27 with TRBJ1-6; tentatively, D is TRBD1 (5 bases). The sequenced sample was peripheral blood. The sequence was obtained from a woman in her 30s with COVID-19, enrolled during active disease. The CDR3 DNA follows: TGTGCCAGCAGTTGGGGGGGGTACAATTCACCCCTCCACTTT. Residues: CASSWGGYNSPLHF.